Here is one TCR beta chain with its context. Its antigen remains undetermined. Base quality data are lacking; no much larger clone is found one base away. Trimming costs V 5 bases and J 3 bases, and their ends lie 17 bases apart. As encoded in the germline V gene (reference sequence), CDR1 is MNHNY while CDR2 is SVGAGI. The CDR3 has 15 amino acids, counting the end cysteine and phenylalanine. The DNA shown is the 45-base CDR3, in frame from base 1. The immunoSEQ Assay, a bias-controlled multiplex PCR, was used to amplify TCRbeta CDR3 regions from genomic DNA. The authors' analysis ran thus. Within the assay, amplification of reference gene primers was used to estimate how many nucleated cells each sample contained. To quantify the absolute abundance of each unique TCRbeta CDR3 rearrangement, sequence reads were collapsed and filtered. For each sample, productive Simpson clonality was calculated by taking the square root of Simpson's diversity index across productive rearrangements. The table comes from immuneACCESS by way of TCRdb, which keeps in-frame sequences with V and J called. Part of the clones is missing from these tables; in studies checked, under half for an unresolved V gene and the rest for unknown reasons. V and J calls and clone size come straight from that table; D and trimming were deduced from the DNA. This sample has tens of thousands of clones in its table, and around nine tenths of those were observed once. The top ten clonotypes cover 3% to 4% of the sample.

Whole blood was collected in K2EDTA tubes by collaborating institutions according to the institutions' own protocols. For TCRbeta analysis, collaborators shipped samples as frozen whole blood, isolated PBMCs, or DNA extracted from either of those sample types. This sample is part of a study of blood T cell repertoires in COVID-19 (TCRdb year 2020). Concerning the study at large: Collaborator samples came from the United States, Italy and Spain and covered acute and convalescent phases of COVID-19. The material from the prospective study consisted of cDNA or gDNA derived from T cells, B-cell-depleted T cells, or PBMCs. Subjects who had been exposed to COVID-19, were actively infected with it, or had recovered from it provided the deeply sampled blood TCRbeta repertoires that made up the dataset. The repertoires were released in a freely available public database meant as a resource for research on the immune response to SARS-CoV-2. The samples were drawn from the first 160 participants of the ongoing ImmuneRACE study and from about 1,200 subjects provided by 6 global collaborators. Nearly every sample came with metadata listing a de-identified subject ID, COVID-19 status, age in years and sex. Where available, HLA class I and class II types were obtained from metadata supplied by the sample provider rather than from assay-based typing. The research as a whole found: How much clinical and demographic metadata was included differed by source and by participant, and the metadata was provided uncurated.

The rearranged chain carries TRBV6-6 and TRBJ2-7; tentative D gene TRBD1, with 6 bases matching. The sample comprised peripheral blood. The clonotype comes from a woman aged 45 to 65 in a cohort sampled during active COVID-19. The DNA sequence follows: TGTGCCAGCAGTCAACGGACAGTTCCCGTCTACGAGCAGTACTTC. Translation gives CASSQRTVPVYEQYF.